One sample yielded the 25 T cell receptor beta chains listed below, sequenced in a study of blood T cells in healthy people across ages. A second PCR of about 6 to 11 cycles used a sample-barcoded 5' primer and a J-beta primer mix. In TCRdb, the 5' RACE reads were re-called with MiXCR into one record per CDR3 protein. Counted here are about 1.8 million distinct CDR3 sequences, roughly 50% occurring once; the ten biggest clones make up less than 2.5%. Sample: blood. Receptors originate from a middle-aged woman in good health.

J is TRBJ2-3 and V is TRBV9; no reliable D call. Trimming shortened V by 0 bases and J by 2 bases, and 10 bases separated the two germline ends. The CDR3 sequence is 15 residues long. Germline values: CDR1 SGDLS, CDR2 YYNGEE. For the CDR3, the DNA is TGTGCCAGCAGCGTAGCTTCGGTCTACACAGATACGCAGTATTTT. Translated, it gives CASSVASVYTDTQYF.

The rearrangement uses TRBV5-1 and TRBJ2-2; 11 bases are a match to TRBD2. The CDR3 spans 18 residues. The germline V gene has CDR1 SGHRS and CDR2 YFSETQ. The junction had 10 bases not matched to a gene; V was cut back by 2 bases and J by 4 bases. Here the CDR3 DNA reads TGCGCCAGCAGCTTTTGGAACCCTAGCGGGGGGCTCACCGGGGAGCTGTTTTTT. This codes for CASSFWNPSGGLTGELFF.

The CDR3 protein is CASRGGTFLGNIQYF. CDR3 coding DNA: TGTGCCAGCAGGGGCGGGACCTTCTTAGGAAACATTCAGTACTTC. The gene calls are TRBV2 and TRBJ2-4, with D perhaps TRBD2 (6 bases). This CDR3 contains 15 residues. CDR1 and CDR2 from the germline V gene are SNHLY and FYNNEI. V lost 6 bases and J 6 bases, leaving 18 bases between the germline ends.

This clonotype was detected a few times. This rearrangement joins TRBV20-1 to TRBJ1-2; D is perhaps TRBD1 (5 bases). With 1 base removed from V and 0 bases from J, the gap between germline ends came to 15 bases. Germline V CDR1 and CDR2: DFQATT, SNEGSKA (reference sequence). This CDR3 region has 16 residues. This chain's CDR3 is CSARVGLRETNYGYTF. The DNA for the CDR3 is TGCAGTGCTAGAGTAGGACTCAGGGAGACTAACTATGGCTACACCTTC.

The chain employs TRBV7-9 and TRBJ1-6; TRBD1 agrees at 9 bases. Trimming took 5 bases from V and 9 from J; bases not matched to a gene: 8. This CDR3 has 15 residues. Germline loops: CDR1 SEHNR, CDR2 FQNEAQ (reference sequence). The CDR3 DNA follows: TGTGCCAGCAGCCAGCCGGGACAGGGAGTTTCACCCCTCCACTTT. Its protein is CASSQPGQGVSPLHF. Combining the CDR3 with reference TRBV7-9 and TRBJ1-6 gives the whole variable domain DTGVSQNPRHKITKRGQNVTFRCDPISEHNRLYWYRQTLGQGPEFLTYFQNEAQLEKSRLLSDRFSAERPKGSFSTLEIQRTEQGDSAMYLCASSQPGQGVSPLHFGNGTRLTVT.

This clonotype came up a few times. This chain joins TRBV6-2 or TRBV6-3 and TRBJ2-3; D not certain. Germline-derived CDR1 and CDR2 are MNHEY and SVGEGT. V was cut by 0 bases and J by 8 bases, with 12 bases left in between. The CDR3 totals 14 residues. This chain's CDR3 is CASSYSRLVGTQYF. The CDR3 DNA reads as TGTGCCAGCAGTTACTCCAGACTCGTCGGTACGCAGTATTTT.

This clonotype showed up just a few times. The chain recombines TRBV3-1 with TRBJ2-7; 8 bases are a match to TRBD1. After removal of 0 bases from V and 2 bases from J, the junction contained 3 bases not matched to a gene. Germline CDR1 LGHDT, CDR2 YNNKEL (reference sequence). The CDR3 sequence is 15 residues long. This CDR3 is CASSQEPTGAYEQYF. In nucleotides, the CDR3 is TGTGCCAGCAGCCAAGAACCGACAGGGGCCTACGAGCAGTACTTC.

This clonotype was seen only a few times. The rearrangement joins TRBV7-2 to TRBJ1-1; weak D call: TRBD1 (6 bases). This CDR3 comprises 13 residues. The germline gives CDR1 SGHTA, CDR2 FQGNSA. With 6 bases removed from V and 2 bases from J, the gap between germline ends came to 10 bases. The CDR3 DNA sequence: TGTGCCAGCAGGCGGACAGAAAACACTGAAGCTTTCTTT. This codes for CASRRTENTEAFF.

This chain connects TRBV6-1 to TRBJ1-6, with a weak D call TRBD1 (6 bases). V lost 5 bases, J lost 2 bases, and 13 bases lay in between. This CDR3 is built from 16 residues. Germline lookup yields CDR1 MNHNS and CDR2 SASEGT. This CDR3 reads CASSPTGTPYNSPLHF. For the CDR3, the DNA is TGTGCCAGCAGTCCCACAGGGACCCCCTATAATTCACCCCTCCACTTT.

This CDR3 is CASSLVAPANEAFF. The CDR3 bases are TGTGCCAGCAGCTTGGTGGCGCCGGCTAATGAAGCTTTCTTT. The V call is TRBV5-5, the J call TRBJ1-1; no reliable D call. The CDR3 contains 14 residues. CDR1 and CDR2 from the germline V gene are SGHKS and YYEKEE (reference sequence). With 0 bases removed from V and 7 bases from J, the gap between germline ends came to 13 bases. The full variable domain, completed using reference TRBV5-5 and TRBJ1-1, is DAGVTQSPTHLIKTRGQQVTLRCSPISGHKSVSWYQQVLGQGPQFIFQYYEKEERGRGNFPDRFSARQFPNYSSELNVNALLLGDSALYLCASSLVAPANEAFFGQGTRLTVV.

About this clonotype itself: One end of the junction varies from germline; a read error may be responsible. V gene TRBV20-1 combines with J gene TRBJ1-6; 8 bases fit TRBD1. There are 15 residues in the CDR3. The V gene's germline CDR1 is DFQATT and CDR2 SNEGSKA (reference sequence). The CDR3 loop is CSAISPGGRNSSLHF. The CDR3 DNA sequence: TGCAGTGCTATATCCCCAGGGGGCCGAAATTCATCCCTCCACTTT.

This clonotype appeared a few times. The chain uses TRBV7-2 and TRBJ2-5; TRBD1 might be the D (6 bases). CDR1 and CDR2 from the germline V gene are SGHTA and FQGNSA. The CDR3 consists of 16 residues. The V gene lost 4 bases and the J gene lost 0 bases, with 15 bases spanning the gap. The CDR3 region is CASSSQRQGNQETQYF. In nucleotides, the CDR3 is TGTGCCAGCAGCTCCCAGCGCCAGGGGAACCAAGAGACCCAGTACTTC.

This sequence joins TRBV18 and TRBJ2-4, with 12 bases aligning to TRBD2. V trimming: 10 bases; J trimming: 15 bases; junction bases outside the gene matches: 28. Per germline, CDR1 KGHSH and CDR2 LQKENI. The length of the CDR3 is 18 residues. CDR3 sequence: CATSPPGLAGLGAYERYF. In nucleotides, the CDR3 is TGTGCCACTTCGCCCCCGGGACTAGCGGGCCTAGGGGCCTACGAGCGGTACTTC.

This clonotype showed up just a few times. The J gene is TRBJ2-7, the V gene TRBV21-1; no check of the table's D call, TRBD1, against the DNA was made. TRBV21-1 is a documented pseudogene. The CDR3 is made up of 15 amino acids. The CDR3 reads CASRKDRPITYEQYF. The CDR3 DNA reads TGTGCCAGCAGAAAAGACAGGCCGATAACCTACGAGCAGTACTTC.

V and J are TRBV29-1 and TRBJ2-3; D remains ambiguous. In germline, CDR1 is SQVTM, CDR2 ANQGSEA. V was clipped by 7 bases and J by 4 bases, with 15 bases between them. This CDR3 is 13 amino acids long. The chain's CDR3 is CSEHRAYADTQYF. In nucleotides, the CDR3 is TGCAGCGAACACAGAGCCTACGCAGATACGCAGTATTTT.

The CDR3 here is CASSLARQGTKNIQYF. For the CDR3, the DNA is TGTGCCAGCAGCTTGGCTCGACAGGGAACCAAAAACATTCAGTACTTC. The J gene is TRBJ2-4, the V gene TRBV7-9, with 7 bases identical to TRBD1. J lost 2 bases, V lost 3 bases, and 7 bases had no gene match. This CDR3 comprises 16 residues. Germline CDR1 is SEHNR and CDR2 is FQNEAQ (reference sequence).

Only a few counts were recorded for this clonotype. The chain uses TRBV20-1 and TRBJ1-1, with TRBD1 identical over 7 bases. V shed 5 bases and J 6 bases; nucleotides not matched to a gene: 3. The V gene's germline CDR1 is DFQATT and CDR2 SNEGSKA (reference sequence). This CDR3 spans 11 amino acids. CDR3 residues: CSAYGQAEAFF. The CDR3 DNA sequence: TGCAGTGCTTACGGACAGGCTGAAGCTTTCTTT.

The rearrangement joins TRBV20-1 to TRBJ1-5; D gene ambiguous. Trimming removed 2 bases from V and 2 bases from J, with 7 bases in between. CDR1 is DFQATT, CDR2 SNEGSKA, per germline (reference sequence). CDR3 length equals 13 residues. The CDR3 nucleotides read TGCAGTGCTAGACGAGACCGCAATCAGCCCCAGCATTTT. Protein sequence: CSARRDRNQPQHF.

V gene TRBV28 combines with J gene TRBJ2-7; 10 bases fit TRBD1. Germline V gene data show CDR1 as MDHEN and CDR2 as SYDVKM. This CDR3 contains 15 residues. J lost 5 bases, V lost 6 bases, and 10 bases had no gene match. DNA of the CDR3: TGTGCCAGCAGCCCTCGGACAGGGGGTAACCACGAGCAGTACTTC. It codes for CASSPRTGGNHEQYF. Full variable domain (remainder filled in from reference TRBV28 and TRBJ2-7): DVKVTQSSRYLVKRTGEKVFLECVQDMDHENMFWYRQDPGLGLRLIYFSYDVKMKEKGDIPEGYSVSREKKERFSLILESASTNQTSMYLCASSPRTGGNHEQYFGPGTRLTVT.

This clonotype was counted a few times. The V and J genes are TRBV12-3 or TRBV12-4 and TRBJ1-2, with 7 bases fitting TRBD1. V gave up 2 bases and J gave up 7 bases; unmatched junction bases: 7. The CDR3 loop spans 14 amino acids. The CDR3 is CASSLLDRLGGYTF. The CDR3 DNA reads TGTGCCAGCAGTTTATTGGACAGGTTGGGTGGCTACACCTTC.

The chain is built from TRBV4-1 and TRBJ2-5, with no clear D. Germline values: CDR1 MGHRA, CDR2 YSYEKL. V was shortened by 1 base and J by 4 bases, with 7 bases between the two germline ends. The CDR3 consists of 13 residues. Written as DNA, the CDR3 is TGCGCCAGCAGCCAAGGTAGCCTAGAGACCCAGTACTTC. Translating it yields CASSQGSLETQYF.

V and J are TRBV6-2 or TRBV6-3 and TRBJ1-2, with 11 bases lining up with TRBD1. Trimming at V came to 6 bases and at J to 0 bases, leaving 12 bases not matched to a gene. Germline CDR1 MNHEY, CDR2 SVGEGT. The CDR3 consists of 18 residues. The chain's CDR3 is CASRNAGTGGRTNYGYTF. The CDR3 DNA reads as TGTGCCAGCAGAAATGCAGGGACAGGGGGAAGGACTAACTATGGCTACACCTTC.

The CDR3 protein is CASSFEKGYYNEQFF. In nucleotides, the CDR3 is TGTGCCAGCAGCTTTGAGAAGGGGTACTACAATGAGCAGTTCTTC. The chain carries TRBV5-6 and TRBJ2-1; TRBD1 might be the D (5 bases). Germline assignment: CDR1 SGHDT and CDR2 YYEEEE. Trimming took 2 bases from V and 3 from J, leaving 12 bases between them. This CDR3 has 15 amino acids. The full variable domain, completed using reference TRBV5-6 and TRBJ2-1, is DAGVTQSPTHLIKTRGQQVTLRCSPKSGHDTVSWYQQALGQGPQFIFQYYEEEERQRGNFPDRFSGHQFPNYSSELNVNALLLGDSALYLCASSFEKGYYNEQFFGPGTRLTVL.

The chain is built from TRBV20-1 and TRBJ2-2; D possibly corresponds to TRBD1 (5 bases). Trimming took off 0 bases at V and 3 bases at J, with 8 bases between the two ends. Per the germline V gene, CDR1 is DFQATT and CDR2 is SNEGSKA (reference sequence). The CDR3 extends over 14 amino acids. This CDR3 reads CSARDTGYTGELFF. Written as DNA, the CDR3 is TGCAGTGCTAGAGATACAGGATACACCGGGGAGCTGTTTTTT.

V is TRBV20-1 and J is TRBJ2-3, with D hard to call. Germline V gene lookup returns CDR1 DFQATT and CDR2 SNEGSKA (reference sequence). The CDR3 covers 13 residues. The germline V and J ends were trimmed by 4 bases and 6 bases, with 14 bases remaining between them. CDR3 sequence reads: CSAMRRIKDTQYF. The CDR3 nucleotides read TGCAGTGCTATGCGTAGGATCAAGGATACGCAGTATTTT.